This TCR beta chain was captured by sequencing in a study of blood T cell repertoires in COVID-19 (dated by TCRdb to 2019 to 2021). In the study overall: Samples covering the acute and convalescent phases of COVID-19 were provided by collaborators in the United States, Italy and Spain. Samples came from the ongoing ImmuneRACE study (first 160 participants) plus 1,254 subjects from 6 global collaborators. Deeply sampled blood TCRbeta repertoires from subjects exposed to, actively infected with, or recovered from COVID-19 were included in the dataset. The prospective study material was composed of cDNA or gDNA derived from T cells, B-cell-depleted T cells, or PBMCs. The repertoires were made available in a free public database intended to serve as a resource for research on the immune response to SARS-CoV-2. Where available, HLA class I and class II types were obtained from metadata supplied by the sample provider rather than from assay-based typing. Nearly every sample came with metadata listing a de-identified subject ID, COVID-19 status, age in years and sex.

Of note for this clone: This clone's antigen is unknown. Per-base quality was not reported, and no clone a single base away is much larger than it.

Samples from volunteer blood donors who had recovered from COVID-19 were contributed by a second Seattle source. Collaborating institutions collected whole blood in K2EDTA tubes following their own protocols. For TCRbeta analysis, collaborator samples were shipped as frozen whole blood, as isolated PBMCs, or as DNA extracted from either sample type. The investigation overall reported the following: The amount of clinical and demographic metadata varied by source and participant and was provided uncurated.

The immunoSEQ Assay, a bias-controlled multiplex PCR, was used to amplify TCRbeta CDR3 regions from genomic DNA. For the original study's pipeline: Within the assay, amplification of reference gene primers was used to estimate how many nucleated cells each sample contained. To quantify the absolute abundance of each unique TCRbeta CDR3 rearrangement, sequence reads were collapsed and filtered. For each sample, productive Simpson clonality was calculated by taking the square root of Simpson's diversity index across productive rearrangements. Not all clones reach the TCRdb copy of this immuneACCESS table, which keeps in-frame sequences only. Checked studies attribute under half of the gap to unresolved V genes and leave the rest unexplained. V and J calls and clone size follow that table, whereas D and trimming were derived from the DNA. The sample data list around 320,000 clones, and approximately 90% of these were observed just once. The ten top clones hold 6.9% of the sample.

The CDR3, cysteine through phenylalanine, is 16 amino acids long. The sequence is cut down to CDR3 DNA, 48 bases in frame from base 1. V lost 6 bases and J lost 6 bases, and the count of bases not matched to a germline gene is 9. The germline V gene encodes CDR1 MDHEN and CDR2 SYDVKM. Sequencing input: peripheral blood. This TCR was recovered from a woman in her 30s who had recovered from COVID-19. In this chain, TRBV28 is recombined with TRBJ2-1; 12 nucleotides in the junction match TRBD2. In nucleotide form, the sequence is TGTGCCAGCAGAAGAACTCTAGCGGGGGGGATCAATGAGCAGTTCTTC. The resulting protein is CASRRTLAGGINEQFF.